Each of the 25 T cell receptor beta chains below was sequenced from the same sample in a study of cytomegalovirus exposure and HLA in healthy donors. The PCR used 60 Vbeta and 13 Jbeta primers. Sequencing used immunoSEQ multiplex PCR; TCRdb keeps in-frame clones, though not all of them. The table shows 100,000 or so clones, with about 81% occurring only once. Sequenced material: PBMCs. These receptors were collected from a middle-aged man in good health and CMV-seronegative.

This clone was found a few times. The rearrangement links TRBV7-9 to TRBJ2-3, with 11 nucleotides matching TRBD1. The junction had 3 bases not matched to a gene; V was cut back by 1 base and J by 3 bases. Germline CDR1 reads SEHNR; CDR2 reads FQNEAQ (reference sequence). This CDR3 comprises 16 residues. CDR3 nucleotides: TGTGCCAGCAGCTTAGGGACAGGGGGCTTTACAGATACGCAGTATTTT. It codes for CASSLGTGGFTDTQYF.

This clone has just a few counts. The genes are TRBV10-3 and TRBJ1-1; 10 nucleotides agree with TRBD1. Germline-derived CDR1 and CDR2 are ENHRY and SYGVKD. Losses at the gene ends were 8 bases for V and 0 bases for J; bases not matched to a gene: 3. The CDR3 totals 14 residues. The CDR3 DNA follows: TGTGCCATCGGGACAGGGGCGATGAACACTGAAGCTTTCTTT. Protein product: CAIGTGAMNTEAFF.

The chain uses TRBV6-1 and TRBJ1-3; D possibly corresponds to TRBD1 (6 bases). The V gene lost 4 bases and the J gene lost 4 bases, with 14 bases spanning the gap. Germline V gene data show CDR1 as MNHNS and CDR2 as SASEGT. The CDR3 length is 15 residues. The DNA of the CDR3 is TGTGCCAGCAGTGGTTTAGGGACATGGGGAAACACCATATATTTT. This encodes CASSGLGTWGNTIYF.

This clone was seen a handful of times. The chain uses TRBV4-1 and TRBJ2-5, with 9 positions matching TRBD1. The DNA end is a closer match to TRBJ2-7, so the J assignment may be wrong. The germline CDR1 and CDR2 sequences are MGHRA and YSYEKL. The CDR3 is made up of 15 amino acids. The CDR3 is CASSQSDRGNYEQYF. The CDR3 nucleotides are TGCGCCAGCAGCCAGTCGGACAGGGGCAACTACGAGCAGTACTTC.

The chain recombines TRBV7-9 with TRBJ2-5, with 9 bases that match TRBD2. The CDR3 is made up of 14 amino acids. CDR1 is SEHNR, CDR2 FQNEAQ, per germline (reference sequence). Trimming removed 4 bases from V and 3 bases from J; junction bases left unmatched: 3. The CDR3 DNA is TGTGCCAGCAGCTGGGGGACTAGCAAAGAGACCCAGTACTTC. Amino acids: CASSWGTSKETQYF.

The chain uses TRBV6-5 and TRBJ2-5, with D hard to call. The CDR3 is made up of 14 amino acids. In germline, CDR1 is MNHEY, CDR2 SVGAGI. Trimming removed 0 bases at V and 1 base at J, with 6 bases between. The CDR3 region is CASSYSRIQETQYF. The CDR3 DNA is TGTGCCAGCAGTTACTCCAGGATCCAAGAGACCCAGTACTTC.

This clone was counted a few times. V usage is TRBV6-6 and J usage is TRBJ1-3; perhaps TRBD1 as D (6 bases). The ends were cut back, 4 bases at V and 1 base at J, with 14 bases in the middle. The CDR3 has 16 amino acids. Germline lookup yields CDR1 MNHNY and CDR2 SVGAGI (reference sequence). CDR3 nucleotide sequence: TGTGCCAGCAGTTTAGGACAGAATCCATCTGGAAACACCATATATTTT. Protein product: CASSLGQNPSGNTIYF.

The chain recombines TRBV30 with TRBJ2-7; TRBD2 might be the D (5 bases). With 2 bases removed from V and 5 bases from J, the gap between germline ends came to 10 bases. Germline lookup yields CDR1 GTSNPN and CDR2 SVGIG (reference sequence). The CDR3 totals 12 residues. Written as DNA, the CDR3 is TGTGCCTGGAGTCCCGGAGGCCACGAGCAGTACTTC. Translating gives CAWSPGGHEQYF.

This sequence joins TRBV9 and TRBJ1-2, with a tentative D call TRBD1 (5 bases). Germline-derived CDR1 and CDR2 are SGDLS and YYNGEE. V was clipped by 4 bases and J by 1 base, with 17 bases between them. The CDR3 runs to 16 residues. The DNA for the CDR3 is TGTGCCAGCAGCCTAAGCAGGACAAATAGTAACTATGGCTACACCTTC. It codes for CASSLSRTNSNYGYTF.

The chain joins TRBV27 to TRBJ1-2, with D perhaps TRBD1 (6 bases). The germline V gene has CDR1 MNHEY and CDR2 SMNVEV (reference sequence). V lost 4 bases to trimming and J lost 1 base, with 16 bases between them. CDR3 length equals 16 residues. The CDR3: CASSSAAAQGNYGYTF. The DNA for the CDR3 is TGTGCCAGCAGTTCCGCCGCAGCACAGGGTAACTATGGCTACACCTTC.

The chain recombines TRBV7-9 with TRBJ1-2; TRBD1 aligns across 7 bases. CDR3 length equals 15 residues. After removal of 3 bases from V and 0 bases from J, the junction contained 4 bases not matched to a gene. Germline lookup yields CDR1 SEHNR and CDR2 FQNEAQ (reference sequence). The CDR3 DNA reads as TGTGCCAGCAGCTTTCCTCAGGGGGCTAACTATGGCTACACCTTC. Translated, it gives CASSFPQGANYGYTF.

Note on this clone: Other DNA variants within this sample encode the same CDR3. V and J are TRBV6-6 and TRBJ1-2; D gene ambiguous. Germline lookup yields CDR1 MNHNY and CDR2 SVGAGI (reference sequence). This CDR3 comprises 13 residues. Trimming shortened V by 2 bases and J by 0 bases, and 4 bases separated the two germline ends. CDR3 residues: CASSYGANYGYTF. The CDR3 DNA reads as TGTGCCAGCAGTTACGGAGCTAACTATGGCTACACCTTC.

J is TRBJ1-4 and V is TRBV27; D is unresolved. Germline CDR1 is MNHEY and CDR2 is SMNVEV (reference sequence). Trimming pared 6 bases from V and 0 bases from J, leaving 11 bases between. The CDR3 covers 15 residues. In nucleotides, the CDR3 is TGTGCCAGCAGCCTACGGAGAGCAACTAATGAAAAACTGTTTTTT. Protein sequence: CASSLRRATNEKLFF.

The J gene is TRBJ2-3, the V gene TRBV5-5; no firm D call. There are 16 residues in the CDR3. Germline lookup yields CDR1 SGHKS and CDR2 YYEKEE (reference sequence). Between the trimmed V and J ends, which lost 0 bases and 0 bases, there was a span of 11 bases. CDR3 DNA: TGTGCCAGCAGCTTGGCAAACCCCCGGAGCACAGATACGCAGTATTTT. Translating it yields CASSLANPRSTDTQYF.

The chain joins TRBV6-1 to TRBJ2-7; D remains unclear. Trimming removed 6 bases from V and 0 bases from J, with 12 bases in between. CDR1 and CDR2 (germline): MNHNS, SASEGT. The CDR3 totals 14 residues. In DNA, the CDR3 is TGTGCCAGCAGGCCACAGATCCGCTCCTACGAGCAGTACTTC. Amino acids: CASRPQIRSYEQYF.

J is TRBJ1-2 and V is TRBV4-1; 9 bases line up with TRBD1. Germline V gene data show CDR1 as MGHRA and CDR2 as YSYEKL. The CDR3 contains 15 residues. V shed 0 bases and J 3 bases; nucleotides not matched to a gene: 2. This chain's CDR3 is CASSQETGGDYGYTF. The CDR3 nucleotides are TGCGCCAGCAGCCAAGAGACAGGGGGAGACTATGGCTACACCTTC.

The chain combines TRBV5-5 with TRBJ2-7, with TRBD1 identical over 7 bases. The germline gives CDR1 SGHKS, CDR2 YYEKEE (reference sequence). After removal of 4 bases from V and 3 bases from J, the junction contained 7 bases not matched to a gene. The CDR3 is 14 amino acids. CDR3 in DNA: TGTGCCAGCAGCCGGGACAGCCTTTTCTACGAGCAGTACTTC. Amino acid sequence: CASSRDSLFYEQYF.

The chain carries TRBV7-9 and TRBJ2-1; D is possibly TRBD2 (5 bases). Between the trimmed V and J ends, which lost 5 bases and 5 bases, there was a span of 10 bases. The CDR3 loop spans 13 amino acids. The germline gives CDR1 SEHNR, CDR2 FQNEAQ (reference sequence). CDR3 sequence (DNA): TGTGCCAGCAGCGAGAGGGCAAACAATGAGCAGTTCTTC. Protein product: CASSERANNEQFF.

The genes are TRBV2 and TRBJ1-1; D is uncertain. Germline V gives CDR1 SNHLY, CDR2 FYNNEI. The CDR3 totals 11 residues. V gave up 6 bases and J gave up 1 base, with 3 bases separating them. Here the CDR3 reads CASRQNTEAFF. For the CDR3, the DNA is TGTGCCAGCAGACAGAACACTGAAGCTTTCTTT.

The chain uses TRBV4-2 and TRBJ2-6; TRBD2 is a possible D gene (6 bases). This CDR3 has 16 amino acids. Germline CDR1 and CDR2: LGHNA and YNFKEQ. V lost 4 bases and J 0 bases, leaving 10 bases between the germline ends. CDR3 amino acids: CASSPRGYSGANVLTF. The CDR3 nucleotides read TGTGCCAGCAGCCCCCGGGGGTACTCTGGGGCCAACGTCCTGACTTTC.

Details on this clone: The junction does not match germline at one end; this may be a read error. V usage is TRBV7-9 and J usage is TRBJ1-6; D is possibly TRBD1 (6 bases). Looked up from germline, CDR1 is SEHNR and CDR2 is FQNEAQ (reference sequence). This CDR3 has 15 amino acids. The CDR3 DNA is TGTTCCAGCAGCGCTTCCGGGACAACCGATTCACCCCTCCACTTT. Its protein is CSSSASGTTDSPLHF. The entire variable domain, with the rest obtained from reference TRBV7-9 and TRBJ1-6, is as follows: DTGVSQNPRHKITKRGQNVTFRCDPISEHNRLYWYRQTLGQGPEFLTYFQNEAQLEKSRLLSDRFSAERPKGSFSTLEIQRTEQGDSAMYLCSSSASGTTDSPLHFGNGTRLTVT.

This clone was counted between two and nine times. CDR3 sequence reads: CASSLFGQGVNEQYF. The CDR3 DNA follows: TGTGCCAGCAGTTTATTCGGGCAGGGCGTCAACGAGCAGTACTTC. The chain combines TRBV28 with TRBJ2-5, with D possibly being TRBD1 (5 bases). The end of the DNA aligns better with TRBJ2-7, so the J call may be wrong. This CDR3 has 15 residues. The germline gives CDR1 MDHEN, CDR2 SYDVKM.

The chain links TRBV5-1 to TRBJ2-7; TRBD1 matches 8 bases. CDR3 length: 14 amino acids. Germline V lookup: CDR1 SGHRS, CDR2 YFSETQ. V trimming: 3 bases; J trimming: 5 bases; junction bases outside the gene matches: 7. The CDR3 spells CASSSRTGIDEQYF. CDR3 DNA: TGCGCCAGCAGCTCCCGGACAGGGATCGACGAGCAGTACTTC.

The V call is TRBV19, the J call TRBJ2-1; 9 nucleotides agree with TRBD1. Trimming took 4 bases from V and 9 from J; bases not matched to a gene: 10. CDR3 size: 15 residues. From germline, CDR1 is LNHDA and CDR2 SQIVND (reference sequence). CDR3 bases: TGTGCCAGTAGTACACAGGACAGGGGCTTCTCTGAGCAGTTCTTC. As protein: CASSTQDRGFSEQFF.

The rearrangement joins TRBV28 to TRBJ2-7; possible D gene TRBD2, 5 bases. The germline V gene has CDR1 MDHEN and CDR2 SYDVKM. V was trimmed by 6 bases and J by 0 bases, leaving 21 bases between them. The CDR3 totals 17 residues. CDR3 sequence reads: CASRYVPRGSDSYEQYF. In nucleotides, the CDR3 is TGTGCCAGCAGGTACGTCCCCCGAGGGTCCGACTCCTACGAGCAGTACTTC.